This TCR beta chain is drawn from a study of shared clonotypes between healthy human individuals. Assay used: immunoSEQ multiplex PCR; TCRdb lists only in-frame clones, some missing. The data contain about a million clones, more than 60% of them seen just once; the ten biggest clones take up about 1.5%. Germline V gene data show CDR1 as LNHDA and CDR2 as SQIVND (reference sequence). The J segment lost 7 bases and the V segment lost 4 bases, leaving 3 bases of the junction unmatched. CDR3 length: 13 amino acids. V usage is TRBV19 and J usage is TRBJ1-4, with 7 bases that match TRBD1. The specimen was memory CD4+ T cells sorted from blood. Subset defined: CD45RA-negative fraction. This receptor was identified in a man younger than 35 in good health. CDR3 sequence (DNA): TGTGCCAGTAGTACCCAGGGGGTTGAAAAACTGTTTTTT. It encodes CASSTQGVEKLFF.